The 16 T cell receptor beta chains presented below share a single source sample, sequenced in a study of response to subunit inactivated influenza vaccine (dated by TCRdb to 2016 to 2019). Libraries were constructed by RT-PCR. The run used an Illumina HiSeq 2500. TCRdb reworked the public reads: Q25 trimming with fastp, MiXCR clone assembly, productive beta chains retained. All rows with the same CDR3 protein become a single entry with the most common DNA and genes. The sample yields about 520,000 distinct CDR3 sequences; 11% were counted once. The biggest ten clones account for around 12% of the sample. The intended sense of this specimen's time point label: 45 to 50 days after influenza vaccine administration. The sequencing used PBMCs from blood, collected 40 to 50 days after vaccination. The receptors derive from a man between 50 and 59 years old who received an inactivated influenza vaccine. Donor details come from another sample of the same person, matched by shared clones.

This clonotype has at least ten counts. CDR3 amino acids: CASSFTSGGYNEQFF. In DNA form, the CDR3 reads TGTGCCAGCAGCTTTACTAGCGGGGGGTACAATGAGCAGTTCTTC. The chain combines TRBV7-9 with TRBJ2-1, with 12 bases fitting TRBD2. The germline V gene has CDR1 SEHNR and CDR2 FQNEAQ (reference sequence). The CDR3 runs 15 residues. J lost 4 bases, V lost 3 bases, and 1 base had no gene match.

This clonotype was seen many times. The CDR3 nucleotides read TGCGGGTCGGGGGGATTAGCCAAAAACATTCAGTACTTC. It translates to CGSGGLAKNIQYF. The gene calls are TRBV20-1 and TRBJ2-4; 7 bases are shared with TRBD2. The CDR3 totals 13 residues. CDR1 is DFQATT, CDR2 SNEGSKA, per germline (reference sequence).

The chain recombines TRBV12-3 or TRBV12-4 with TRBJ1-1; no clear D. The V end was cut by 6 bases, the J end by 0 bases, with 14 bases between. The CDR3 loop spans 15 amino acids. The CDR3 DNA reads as TGTGCCAGCAGCTTAACCGTGGCTGTGAACACTGAAGCTTTCTTT. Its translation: CASSLTVAVNTEAFF.

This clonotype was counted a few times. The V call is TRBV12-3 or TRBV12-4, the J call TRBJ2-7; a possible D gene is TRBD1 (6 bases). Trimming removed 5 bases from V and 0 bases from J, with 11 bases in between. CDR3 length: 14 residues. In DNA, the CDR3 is TGTGCCAGCAGTCAGGACAGACACTCCTACGAGCAGTACTTC. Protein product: CASSQDRHSYEQYF.

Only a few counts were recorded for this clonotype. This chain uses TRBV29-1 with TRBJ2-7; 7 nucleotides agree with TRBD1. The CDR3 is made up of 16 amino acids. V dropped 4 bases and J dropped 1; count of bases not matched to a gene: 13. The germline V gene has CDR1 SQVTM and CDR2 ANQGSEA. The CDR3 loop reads CSVVGETGKPSYEQYF. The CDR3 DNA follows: TGCAGCGTTGTGGGTGAGACAGGGAAACCTTCCTACGAGCAGTACTTC.

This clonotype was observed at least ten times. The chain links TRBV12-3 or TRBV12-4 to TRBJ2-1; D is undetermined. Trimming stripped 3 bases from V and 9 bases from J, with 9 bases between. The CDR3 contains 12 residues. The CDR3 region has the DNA TGTGCCAGCAGTTTCGGGTTGTCTGAGCAGTTCTTC. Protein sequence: CASSFGLSEQFF.

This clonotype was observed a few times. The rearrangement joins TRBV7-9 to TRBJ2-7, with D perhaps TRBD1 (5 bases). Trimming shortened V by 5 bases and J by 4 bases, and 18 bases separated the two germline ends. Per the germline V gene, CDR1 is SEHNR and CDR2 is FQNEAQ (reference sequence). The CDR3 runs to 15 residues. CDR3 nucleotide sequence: TGTGCCAGCAGCCCGGAGACAGCTCAGCCTTACGAGCAGTACTTC. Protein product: CASSPETAQPYEQYF.

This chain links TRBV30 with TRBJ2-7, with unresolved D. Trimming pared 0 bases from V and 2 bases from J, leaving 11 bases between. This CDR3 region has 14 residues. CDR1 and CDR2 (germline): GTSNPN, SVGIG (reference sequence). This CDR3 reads CAWSVGVGPYEQYF. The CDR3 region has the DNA TGTGCCTGGAGTGTAGGCGTAGGACCCTACGAGCAGTACTTC.

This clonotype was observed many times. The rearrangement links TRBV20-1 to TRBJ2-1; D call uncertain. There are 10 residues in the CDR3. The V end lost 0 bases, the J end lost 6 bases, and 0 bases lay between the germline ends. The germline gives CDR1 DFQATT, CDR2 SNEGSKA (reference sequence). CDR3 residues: CSARDNEQFF. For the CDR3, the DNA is TGCAGTGCTAGAGACAATGAGCAGTTCTTC.

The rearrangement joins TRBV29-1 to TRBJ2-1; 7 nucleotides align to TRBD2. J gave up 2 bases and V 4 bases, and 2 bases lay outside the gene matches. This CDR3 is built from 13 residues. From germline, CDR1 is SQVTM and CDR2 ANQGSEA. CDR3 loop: CSVAGRAYNEQFF. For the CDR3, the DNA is TGCAGCGTTGCGGGGAGGGCCTACAATGAGCAGTTCTTC.

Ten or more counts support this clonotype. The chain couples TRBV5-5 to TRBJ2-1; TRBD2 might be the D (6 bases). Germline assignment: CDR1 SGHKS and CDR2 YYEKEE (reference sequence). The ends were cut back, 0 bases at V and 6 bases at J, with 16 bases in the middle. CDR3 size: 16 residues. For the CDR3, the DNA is TGTGCCAGCAGCTTGGCCGTTCGTACCGGGGGCAATGAGCAGTTCTTC. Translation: CASSLAVRTGGNEQFF.

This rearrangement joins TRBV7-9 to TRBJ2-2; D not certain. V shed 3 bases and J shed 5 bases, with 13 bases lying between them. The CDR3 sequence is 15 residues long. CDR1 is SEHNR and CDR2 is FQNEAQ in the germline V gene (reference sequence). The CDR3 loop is CASSFDLVLTGELFF. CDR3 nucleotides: TGTGCCAGCAGCTTCGACCTTGTTCTAACCGGGGAGCTGTTTTTT.

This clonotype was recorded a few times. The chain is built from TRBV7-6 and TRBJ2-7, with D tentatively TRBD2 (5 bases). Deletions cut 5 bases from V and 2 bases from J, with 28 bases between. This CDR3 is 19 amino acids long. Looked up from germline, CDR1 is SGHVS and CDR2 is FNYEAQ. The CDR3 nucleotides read TGTGCCAGCAGCACCGGAGGAAATCCTACCGGGCCTTACCCCTACGAGCAGTACTTC. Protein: CASSTGGNPTGPYPYEQYF. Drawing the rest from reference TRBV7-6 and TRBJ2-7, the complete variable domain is GAGVSQSPRYKVTKRGQDVALRCDPISGHVSLYWYRQALGQGPEFLTYFNYEAQQDKSGLPNDRFSAERPEGSISTLTIQRTEQRDSAMYRCASSTGGNPTGPYPYEQYFGPGTRLTVT.

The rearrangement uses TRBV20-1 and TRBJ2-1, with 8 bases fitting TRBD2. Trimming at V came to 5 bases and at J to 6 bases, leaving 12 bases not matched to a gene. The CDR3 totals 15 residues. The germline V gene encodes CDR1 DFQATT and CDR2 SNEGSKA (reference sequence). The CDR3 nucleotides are TGCAGTGCTGCGGGGGGCAGGGGACCCATCAATGAGCAGTTCTTC. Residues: CSAAGGRGPINEQFF.

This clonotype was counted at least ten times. The CDR3 region has the DNA TGTGCCAGCAGCTGGCGGGTCGAGAGCTCCTACAATGAGCAGTTCTTC. It specifies CASSWRVESSYNEQFF. The chain recombines TRBV7-7 with TRBJ2-1, with D possibly being TRBD2 (5 bases). This CDR3 is 16 amino acids long. V was pared by 4 bases and J by 0 bases, with 13 bases between. The V gene's germline CDR1 is SSHAT and CDR2 FNYEAQ (reference sequence).

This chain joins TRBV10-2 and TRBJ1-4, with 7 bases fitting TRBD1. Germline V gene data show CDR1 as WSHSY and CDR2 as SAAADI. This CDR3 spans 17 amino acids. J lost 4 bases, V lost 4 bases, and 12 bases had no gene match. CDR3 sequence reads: CASSGTAPGQINEKLFF. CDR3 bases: TGCGCCAGCAGTGGAACTGCCCCGGGACAGATTAATGAAAAACTGTTTTTT.